Listed below are T cell receptor beta chains from one sample, sequenced in a study of T-cell memory formation after mild COVID-19. TCRdb reprocessed the 5' RACE reads with MiXCR, giving one entry per CDR3 protein. The sample lists hundreds of thousands of distinct CDR3 sequences, approximately 21% occurring once. Source material: PBMCs or a T cell subset sorted from them (not recorded which). Receptors originate from an adult woman who had mild COVID-19 (a few samples of this study predate the infection). Cell type and time point are not known. Both conserved end residues are part of each CDR3. The D gene is left open where the match is weak. The size entry is marked missing in some rows and otherwise reads once, few, many or a size class.

>TRBD2|TRBJ2-1|-|TRBV30
TGTGCCTGGAGTGGGACTAGCGGGAGGGATGAGCAGTTCTTC
CAWSGTSGRDEQFF
>-|TRBJ2-2|-|TRBV18
TGTGCCAGCTCACCACAGAGGAACACCGGGGAGCTGTTTTTT
CASSPQRNTGELFF
>-|TRBJ2-2|-|TRBV2
TGTGCCAGCAGCGCCCTTCGATGGACGGTGAACACCGGGGAGCTGTTTTTT
CASSALRWTVNTGELFF
>-|TRBJ2-6|few|TRBV6-5
TGTGCCAGCAGTCCTCGGGGGCTCTCTGGGGCCAACGTCCTGACTTTC
CASSPRGLSGANVLTF
>-|TRBJ1-1|-|TRBV18
TGTGCCAGCTCACCAACGAAGGGGACAGAAGCTTTCTTT
CASSPTKGTEAFF
>TRBD1|TRBJ2-3|few|TRBV7-8
TGTGCCAGCAGCTTAGGGGACAGAAACACAGATACGCAGTATTTT
CASSLGDRNTDTQYF
>TRBD1|TRBJ1-2|-|TRBV12-3/TRBV12-4
TGTGCCAGCAGTTTAAAGATCGCCCTAGCGGACAGGGGGCAAGACTATGGCTACACCTTC
CASSLKIALADRGQDYGYTF
>-|TRBJ1-1|few|TRBV19
TGTGCCAGTAGTCAGAGAAGGGGGTACGCTGAAGCTTTCTTT
CASSQRRGYAEAFF
>-|TRBJ1-1|-|TRBV10-3
TGTGCCATCAGTGAGTTACAAGGGACACCTGAAGCTTTCTTT
CAISELQGTPEAFF
>TRBD1|TRBJ2-7|-|TRBV9
TGTGCCAGCAGCGTAGAGTCCCAGGGGGCTTGGTACGAGCAGTACTTC
CASSVESQGAWYEQYF